This passage covers 21 T cell receptor beta chains from one sample sequenced in a study of T cells expressing NK-cell markers. TCRdb derives one entry per CDR3 protein from the 5' RACE reads, leaving out DNA. The repertoire shows roughly 120,000 distinct CDR3 sequences; the top ten hold 18%. The sequencing input was blood T cells: a sorted CD56 or NKG2C T cell subset, CD4+ or CD8+ T cells, or bulk PBMC T cells (not recorded which). The receptor set was obtained from a woman between 18 and 69 years old in good health.

This rearrangement joins TRBV9 to TRBJ2-5; absent DNA, TCRdb's TRBD1 call cannot be checked. Looked up from germline, CDR1 is SGDLS and CDR2 is YYNGEE. The CDR3 has 14 residues. The CDR3: CASSPGGAQETQYF. Based on the CDR3 plus reference TRBV9 and TRBJ2-5, the full variable domain is DSGVTQTPKHLITATGQRVTLRCSPRSGDLSVYWYQQSLDQGLQFLIQYYNGEERAKGNILERFSAQQFPDLHSELNLSSLELGDSALYFCASSPGGAQETQYFGPGTRLLVL.

The gene calls are TRBV29-1 and TRBJ2-1. Germline CDR1 and CDR2: SQVTM and ANQGSEA. The length of the CDR3 is 14 residues. CDR3 sequence: CSVYRQGPYNEQFF.

The chain uses TRBV6-1 and TRBJ2-5; TCRdb's D gene call, TRBD2, goes unchecked for lack of DNA. This CDR3 has 14 amino acids. Germline CDR1 is MNHNS and CDR2 is SASEGT. CDR3 amino acids: CASSVRTNGETQYF.

The rearrangement uses TRBV4-3 and TRBJ1-2; TCRdb designates TRBD1, a call that cannot be tested without DNA. Germline CDR1 LGHNA, CDR2 YSLEER. There are 13 residues in the CDR3. Here the CDR3 reads CASSPGQEYGYTF.

This chain uses TRBV29-1 with TRBJ2-1; the TCRdb call, TRBD2, lacks DNA for checking. Per the germline V gene, CDR1 is SQVTM and CDR2 is ANQGSEA. This CDR3 has 13 residues. The CDR3 here is CSVRLAGYNEQFF.

V gene TRBV18 combines with J gene TRBJ2-1; without DNA, the TCRdb call of TRBD1 cannot be checked. Germline values: CDR1 KGHSH, CDR2 LQKENI. This CDR3 contains 18 residues. The CDR3 protein is CASSPMGQPFSGDNEQFF.

This chain joins TRBV15 and TRBJ2-7; as DNA is missing, the TRBD1 call by TCRdb cannot be tested. This CDR3 is built from 14 residues. The V gene's germline CDR1 is LNHNV and CDR2 YYDKDF (reference sequence). CDR3 sequence: CATSTGAADYEQYF.

This chain links TRBV15 with TRBJ2-7; TCRdb's assignment of TRBD2 cannot be checked, as there is no DNA. CDR1 is LNHNV, CDR2 YYDKDF, per germline (reference sequence). This CDR3 contains 15 residues. CDR3 loop: CATSREAGGLYEQYF.

The rearrangement uses TRBV5-5 and TRBJ2-7. Germline-derived CDR1 and CDR2 are SGHKS and YYEKEE (reference sequence). The CDR3 contains 11 residues. The CDR3 reads CASSFAGKVDF. Variable domain in full (rest from reference TRBV5-5 and TRBJ2-7): DAGVTQSPTHLIKTRGQQVTLRCSPISGHKSVSWYQQVLGQGPQFIFQYYEKEERGRGNFPDRFSARQFPNYSSELNVNALLLGDSALYLCASSFAGKVDFGPGTRLTVT.

The chain uses TRBV5-4 and TRBJ2-2; TCRdb's D call of TRBD1 is untestable without DNA. CDR3 size: 14 residues. Germline assignment: CDR1 SGHNT and CDR2 YYREEE (reference sequence). The CDR3 region is CASSSGTPSGELFF. Based on the CDR3 plus reference TRBV5-4 and TRBJ2-2, the full variable domain is ETGVTQSPTHLIKTRGQQVTLRCSSQSGHNTVSWYQQALGQGPQFIFQYYREEENGRGNFPPRFSGLQFPNYSSELNVNALELDDSALYLCASSSGTPSGELFFGEGSRLTVL.

This CDR3 is CATRSVRAGGPREQYF. V usage is TRBV28 and J usage is TRBJ2-7; checking the TCRdb D call of TRBD2 is not possible without DNA. Germline CDR1 and CDR2: MDHEN and SYDVKM. The CDR3 runs to 16 residues.

The CDR3 protein is CSVGGTVGDYGYTF. The V and J genes are TRBV29-1 and TRBJ1-2; TCRdb names TRBD1, which stays unverified in the absence of DNA. Germline CDR1 is SQVTM and CDR2 is ANQGSEA. The CDR3 is 14 residues long.

The V call is TRBV7-6, the J call TRBJ2-2. CDR3 size: 14 residues. Germline V gene sequence: CDR1 SGHVS, CDR2 FNYEAQ. The CDR3 region is CASSLEANTGELFF.

This chain connects TRBV15 to TRBJ2-7; TCRdb selects TRBD1, and the lack of DNA leaves this call unchecked. The CDR3 consists of 16 residues. The germline CDR1 and CDR2 sequences are LNHNV and YYDKDF (reference sequence). The CDR3 protein is CATSRDGAGIGYEQYF.

This chain joins TRBV6-1 and TRBJ1-1; TCRdb gives TRBD1 as the D gene, but with no DNA this cannot be confirmed. CDR3 size: 14 residues. Germline V gives CDR1 MNHNS, CDR2 SASEGT. The CDR3 here is CASSPLTDNTEAFF.

The V and J genes are TRBV9 and TRBJ2-2. CDR1 is SGDLS, CDR2 YYNGEE, per germline. The CDR3 length is 16 residues. CDR3 in amino acids: CASSPQVWTNTGELFF.

This chain connects TRBV11-2 to TRBJ2-5; the D gene TCRdb calls, TRBD1, cannot be checked with no DNA. Germline values: CDR1 SGHAT, CDR2 FQNNGV. The CDR3 sequence is 12 residues long. The CDR3 loop is CASSFGAETQYF.

The chain has TRBV6-1 and TRBJ2-5; TCRdb's D call, TRBD1, is unchecked because there is no DNA. The CDR3 loop spans 13 amino acids. CDR1 and CDR2 from the germline V gene are MNHNS and SASEGT. The CDR3 reads CASSPGRGETQYF.

This rearrangement joins TRBV27 to TRBJ2-1; no DNA is available, so the TRBD1 call from TCRdb remains unchecked. The CDR3 contains 14 residues. Germline lookup yields CDR1 MNHEY and CDR2 SMNVEV (reference sequence). The chain's CDR3 is CASSFATGHNEQFF.

The chain carries TRBV5-1 and TRBJ1-5. This CDR3 spans 14 amino acids. The germline gives CDR1 SGHRS, CDR2 YFSETQ. CDR3 protein: CASSLSGGGQPQHF.

The J gene is TRBJ1-5, the V gene TRBV12-3 or TRBV12-4; no DNA is available, so the TRBD1 call from TCRdb remains unchecked. The CDR3 has 15 residues. The CDR3 reads CASSERGNSNQPQHF.